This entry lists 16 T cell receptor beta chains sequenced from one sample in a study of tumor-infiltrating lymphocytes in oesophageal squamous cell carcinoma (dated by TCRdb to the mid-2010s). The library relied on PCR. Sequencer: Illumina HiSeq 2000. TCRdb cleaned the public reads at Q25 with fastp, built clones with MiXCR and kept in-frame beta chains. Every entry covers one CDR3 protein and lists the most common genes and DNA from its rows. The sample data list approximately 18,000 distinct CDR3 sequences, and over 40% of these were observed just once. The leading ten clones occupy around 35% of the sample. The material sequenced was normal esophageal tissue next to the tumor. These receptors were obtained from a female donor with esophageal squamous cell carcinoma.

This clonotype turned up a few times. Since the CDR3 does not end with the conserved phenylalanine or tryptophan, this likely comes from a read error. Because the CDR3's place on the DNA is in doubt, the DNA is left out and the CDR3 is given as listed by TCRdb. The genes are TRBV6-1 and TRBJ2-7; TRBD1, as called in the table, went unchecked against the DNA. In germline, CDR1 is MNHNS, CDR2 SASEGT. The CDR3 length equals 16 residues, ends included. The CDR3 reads CASSPGGAEYGYTFGS.

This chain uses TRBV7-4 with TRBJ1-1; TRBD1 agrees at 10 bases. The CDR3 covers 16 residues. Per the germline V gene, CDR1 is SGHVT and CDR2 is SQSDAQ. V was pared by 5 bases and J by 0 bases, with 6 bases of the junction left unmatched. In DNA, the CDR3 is TGTGCCAGCAGCCACCGGGACAGGGGAATGAACACTGAAGCTTTCTTT. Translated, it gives CASSHRDRGMNTEAFF.

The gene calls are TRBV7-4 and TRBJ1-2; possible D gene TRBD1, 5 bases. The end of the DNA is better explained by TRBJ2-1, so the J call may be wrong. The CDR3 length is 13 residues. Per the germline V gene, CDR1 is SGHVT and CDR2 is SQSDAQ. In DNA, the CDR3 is TGTGCCAGCAGCAGACCCCCAGGGCGGTGGCAGTTCTTC. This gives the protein CASSRPPGRWQFF.

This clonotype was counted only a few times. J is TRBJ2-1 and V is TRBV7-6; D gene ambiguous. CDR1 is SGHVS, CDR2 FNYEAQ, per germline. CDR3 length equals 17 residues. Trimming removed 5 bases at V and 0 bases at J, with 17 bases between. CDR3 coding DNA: TGTGCCAGCAGCGAAAGTATTGCAGGTAGCTCCTACAATGAGCAGTTCTTC. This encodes CASSESIAGSSYNEQFF.

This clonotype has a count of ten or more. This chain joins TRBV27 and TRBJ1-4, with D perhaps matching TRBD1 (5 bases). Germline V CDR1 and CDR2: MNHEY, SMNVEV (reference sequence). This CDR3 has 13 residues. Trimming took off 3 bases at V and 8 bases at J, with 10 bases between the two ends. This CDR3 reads CASSFDWGEKLFF. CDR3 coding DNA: TGTGCCAGCAGTTTTGACTGGGGGGAAAAACTGTTTTTT. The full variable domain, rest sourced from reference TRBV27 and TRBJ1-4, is EAQVTQNPRYLITVTGKKLTVTCSQNMNHEYMSWYRQDPGLGLRQIYYSMNVEVTDKGDVPEGYKVSRKEKRNFPLILESPSPNQTSLYFCASSFDWGEKLFFGSGTQLSVL.

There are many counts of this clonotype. CDR3 DNA sequence: TGTGCCAGCGGATTAGCGGGAGGGGGCGAGCAGTACTTC. This encodes CASGLAGGGEQYF. The chain links TRBV2 to TRBJ2-5, with 11 bases matching TRBD2. The DNA matches TRBJ2-7 better at its end, which makes the J call doubtful. The germline gives CDR1 SNHLY, CDR2 FYNNEI. The CDR3 totals 13 residues.

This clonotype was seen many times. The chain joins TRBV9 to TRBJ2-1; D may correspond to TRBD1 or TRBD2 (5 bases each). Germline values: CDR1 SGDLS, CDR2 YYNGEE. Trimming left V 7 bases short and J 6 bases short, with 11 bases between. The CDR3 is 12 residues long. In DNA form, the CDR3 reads TGTGCCAGCGGGGGAGCAACCAATGAGCAGTTCTTC. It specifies CASGGATNEQFF.

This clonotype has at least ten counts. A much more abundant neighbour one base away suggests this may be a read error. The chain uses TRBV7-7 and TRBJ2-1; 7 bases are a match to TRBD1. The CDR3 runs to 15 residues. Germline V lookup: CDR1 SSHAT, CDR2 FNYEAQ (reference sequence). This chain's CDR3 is CASSLASTGYETQFF. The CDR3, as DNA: TGTGCTAGCAGCTTAGCGTCGACAGGGTACGAGACCCAGTTCTTC.

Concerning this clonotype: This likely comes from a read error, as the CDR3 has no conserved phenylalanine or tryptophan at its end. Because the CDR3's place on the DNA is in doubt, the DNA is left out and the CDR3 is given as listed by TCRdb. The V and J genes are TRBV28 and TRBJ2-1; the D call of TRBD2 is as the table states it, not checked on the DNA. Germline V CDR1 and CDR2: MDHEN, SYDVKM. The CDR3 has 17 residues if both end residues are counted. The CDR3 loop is CASMLGLAPSYEQYFGN.

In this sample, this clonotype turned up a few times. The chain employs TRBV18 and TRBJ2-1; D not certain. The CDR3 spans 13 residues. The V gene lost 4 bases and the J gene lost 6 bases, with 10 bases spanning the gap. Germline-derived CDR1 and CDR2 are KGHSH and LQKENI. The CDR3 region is CASSLGRSNEQFF. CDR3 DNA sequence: TGTGCCAGCTCACTCGGGCGGTCCAATGAGCAGTTCTTC.

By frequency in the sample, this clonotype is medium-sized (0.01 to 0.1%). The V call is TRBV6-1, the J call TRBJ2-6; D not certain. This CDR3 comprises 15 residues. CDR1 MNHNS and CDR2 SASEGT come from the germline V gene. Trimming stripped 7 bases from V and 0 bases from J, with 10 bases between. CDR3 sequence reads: CASTIRPSGANVLTF. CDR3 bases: TGTGCCAGCACCATTCGACCCTCTGGGGCCAACGTCCTGACTTTC.

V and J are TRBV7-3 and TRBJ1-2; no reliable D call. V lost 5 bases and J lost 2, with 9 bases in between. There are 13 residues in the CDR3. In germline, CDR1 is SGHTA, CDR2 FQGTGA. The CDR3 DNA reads TGTGCCAGCAGCCCAGGAGTAAACTATGGCTACACCTTC. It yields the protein CASSPGVNYGYTF.

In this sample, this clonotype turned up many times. CDR3 sequence (DNA): TGTGCCAGCAGTTCGGGACGGACTGGTCCCGAGCAGTACTTC. It is translated as CASSSGRTGPEQYF. The chain employs TRBV12-3 or TRBV12-4 and TRBJ2-7; D tentatively fits TRBD1 or TRBD2 (5 bases each). The V end was cut by 4 bases, the J end by 6 bases, with 16 bases between. This CDR3 contains 14 residues.

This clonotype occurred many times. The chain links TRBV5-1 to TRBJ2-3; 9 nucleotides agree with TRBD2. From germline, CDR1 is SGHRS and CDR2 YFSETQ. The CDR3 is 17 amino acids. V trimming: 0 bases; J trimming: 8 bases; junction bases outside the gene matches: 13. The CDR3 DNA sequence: TGCGCCAGCAGCTTGGGGGATAGCGGGAGAGGCATGGGTACGCAGTATTTT. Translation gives CASSLGDSGRGMGTQYF.

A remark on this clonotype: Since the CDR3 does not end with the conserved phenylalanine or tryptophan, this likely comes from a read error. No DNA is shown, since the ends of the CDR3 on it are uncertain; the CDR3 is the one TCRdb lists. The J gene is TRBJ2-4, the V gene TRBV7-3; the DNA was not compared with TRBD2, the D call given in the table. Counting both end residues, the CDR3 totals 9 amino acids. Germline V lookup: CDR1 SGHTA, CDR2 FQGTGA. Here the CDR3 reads CASSLSWTS.

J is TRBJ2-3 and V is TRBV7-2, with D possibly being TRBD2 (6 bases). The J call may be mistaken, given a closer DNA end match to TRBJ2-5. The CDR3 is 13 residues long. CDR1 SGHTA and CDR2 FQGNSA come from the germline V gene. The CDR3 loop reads CASSPGLLETQYF. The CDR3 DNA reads TGTGCCAGCAGCCCCGGACTACTGGAGACCCAGTACTTC.